This entry describes one T cell receptor (beta chain). Its antigen is not yet known. No much larger clonotype is one base removed from it; base qualities were not supplied. One collaborating source in Seattle enrolled patients while the patients were actively infected and followed the patients over time throughout the course of disease. The collaborating institutions used their own protocols to collect whole blood in K2EDTA tubes. For TCRbeta analysis, collaborator samples were shipped as frozen whole blood, as isolated PBMCs, or as DNA extracted from either sample type. The source of the sample is a study of blood T cell repertoires in COVID-19 (TCRdb year 2020). For the wider study: Samples from collaborators originated in the United States, Italy and Spain and spanned both the acute and convalescent phases of COVID-19. The repertoires were released in a freely available public database meant as a resource for research on the immune response to SARS-CoV-2. Where available, HLA class I and class II types were taken from metadata supplied by the sample provider and were not determined by assay-based typing. Samples came from the ongoing ImmuneRACE study (first 160 participants) plus 1,254 subjects from 6 global collaborators. The dataset comprised deeply sampled blood TCRbeta repertoires from subjects exposed to, actively infected with, or recovered from COVID-19. A de-identified subject ID, COVID-19 status, age in years and sex were almost always included in the sample metadata. The prospective study material was composed of cDNA or gDNA derived from T cells, B-cell-depleted T cells, or PBMCs.

Broad study findings and their caveats: How much clinical and demographic metadata was included differed by source and by participant, and the metadata was provided uncurated.

The immunoSEQ Assay, a bias-controlled multiplex PCR, was used to amplify TCRbeta CDR3 regions from genomic DNA. The study's processing was this. Nucleated cell counts per sample were estimated from amplification of reference gene primers within the assay. To quantify the absolute abundance of each unique TCRbeta CDR3 rearrangement, sequence reads were collapsed and filtered. Productive Simpson clonality was computed per sample as the square root of Simpson's diversity index over productive rearrangements. TCRdb re-hosts the immuneACCESS table, in-frame sequences only. Its copies lack some clones; in the studies checked, an unresolved V gene accounts for under half of them, and the cause for the rest is not known. V and J calls and clone size come straight from that table; D and trimming were deduced from the DNA. The sample table lists roughly 240,000 clones, roughly 82% of them with a count of one. The ten largest clones represent 5.5% to 6% of the sample.

Sequencing input: peripheral blood. The clonotype comes from a woman older than 75 with COVID-19, enrolled during active disease.

The DNA sequence follows: TGCGCCAGTGCAGATAACACTGAAGCTTTCTTT. Translated, this is CASADNTEAFF. The chain is made from TRBV5-1 and TRBJ1-1, with no reliable assignment of the D segment. CDR1 and CDR2 are read off the germline V gene as SGHRS and YFSETQ. V loses 8 bases, J loses 2 bases, and the germline ends lie 7 bases apart. The CDR3, from cysteine to phenylalanine, totals 11 residues. The entry retains the CDR3 DNA only, 33 bases that are in frame from base 1.